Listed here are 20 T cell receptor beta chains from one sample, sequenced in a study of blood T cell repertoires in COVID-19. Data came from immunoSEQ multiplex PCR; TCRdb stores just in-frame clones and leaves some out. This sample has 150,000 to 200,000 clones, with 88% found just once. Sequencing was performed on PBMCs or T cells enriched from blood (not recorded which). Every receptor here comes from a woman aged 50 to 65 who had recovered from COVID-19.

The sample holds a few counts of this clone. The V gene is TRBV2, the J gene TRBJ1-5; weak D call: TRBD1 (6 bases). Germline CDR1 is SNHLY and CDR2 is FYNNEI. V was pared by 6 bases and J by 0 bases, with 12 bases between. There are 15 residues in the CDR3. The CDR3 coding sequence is TGTGCCAGCAGCTTAGGGGGGGTTAGCAATCAGCCCCAGCATTTT. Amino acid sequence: CASSLGGVSNQPQHF.

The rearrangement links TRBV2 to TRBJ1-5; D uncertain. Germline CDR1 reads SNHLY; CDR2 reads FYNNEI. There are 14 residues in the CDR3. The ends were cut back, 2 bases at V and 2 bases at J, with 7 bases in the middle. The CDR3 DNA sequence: TGTGCCAGCAGTGAATATGGAGGCAATCAGCCCCAGCATTTT. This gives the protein CASSEYGGNQPQHF.

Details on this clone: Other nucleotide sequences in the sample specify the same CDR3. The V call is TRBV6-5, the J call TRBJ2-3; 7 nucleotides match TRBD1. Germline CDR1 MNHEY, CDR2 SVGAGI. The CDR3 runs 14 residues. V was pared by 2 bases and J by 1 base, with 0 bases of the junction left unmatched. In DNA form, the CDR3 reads TGTGCCAGCAGTTACGGACAGGGCACAGATACGCAGTATTTT. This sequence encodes CASSYGQGTDTQYF.

The CDR3 DNA reads as TGCGCCAGCAGCTTGGGGACAGGGTCGCTTCGGATAGGGAACACTGAAGCTTTCTTT. This codes for CASSLGTGSLRIGNTEAFF. This chain links TRBV5-1 with TRBJ1-1; 8 bases are a match to TRBD1. Looked up from germline, CDR1 is SGHRS and CDR2 is YFSETQ. This CDR3 has 19 amino acids. Losses at the gene ends were 0 bases for V and 1 base for J; bases not matched to a gene: 14.

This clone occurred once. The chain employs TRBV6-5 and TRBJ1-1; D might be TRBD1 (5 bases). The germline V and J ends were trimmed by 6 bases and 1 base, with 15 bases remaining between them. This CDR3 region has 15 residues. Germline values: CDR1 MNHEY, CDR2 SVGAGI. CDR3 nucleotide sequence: TGTGCCAGCAGCCGTGCGGGACTCAGGAACACTGAAGCTTTCTTT. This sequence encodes CASSRAGLRNTEAFF.

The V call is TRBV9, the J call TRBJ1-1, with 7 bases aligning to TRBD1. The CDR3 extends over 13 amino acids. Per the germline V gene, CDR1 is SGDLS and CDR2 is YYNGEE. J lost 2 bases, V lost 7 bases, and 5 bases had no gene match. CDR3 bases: TGTGCCAGCCTCCGACAGGGCAACACTGAAGCTTTCTTT. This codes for CASLRQGNTEAFF. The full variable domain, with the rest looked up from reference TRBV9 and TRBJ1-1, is DSGVTQTPKHLITATGQRVTLRCSPRSGDLSVYWYQQSLDQGLQFLIQYYNGEERAKGNILERFSAQQFPDLHSELNLSSLELGDSALYFCASLRQGNTEAFFGQGTRLTVV.

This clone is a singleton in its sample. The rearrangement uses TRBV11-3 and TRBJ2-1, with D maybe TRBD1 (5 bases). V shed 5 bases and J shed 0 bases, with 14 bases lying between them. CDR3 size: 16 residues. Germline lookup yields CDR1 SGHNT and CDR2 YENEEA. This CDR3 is CASSPDSSRSYNEQFF. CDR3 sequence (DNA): TGTGCCAGCAGCCCTGACAGCTCCCGCTCCTACAATGAGCAGTTCTTC. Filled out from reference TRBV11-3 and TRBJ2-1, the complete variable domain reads EAGVVQSPRYKIIEKKQPVAFWCNPISGHNTLYWYLQNLGQGPELLIRYENEEAVDDSQLPKDRFSAERLKGVDSTLKIQPAELGDSAVYLCASSPDSSRSYNEQFFGPGTRLTVL.

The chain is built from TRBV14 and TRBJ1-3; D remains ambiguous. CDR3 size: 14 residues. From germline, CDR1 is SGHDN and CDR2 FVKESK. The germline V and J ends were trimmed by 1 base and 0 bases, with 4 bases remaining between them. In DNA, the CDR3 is TGTGCCAGCAGCCAAGTAGTCTCTGGAAACACCATATATTTT. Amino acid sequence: CASSQVVSGNTIYF.

CDR3 DNA: TGTGCCAGCAGGGGGACAGGGTACTATGGCTACACCTTC. Protein sequence: CASRGTGYYGYTF. This chain connects TRBV7-9 to TRBJ1-2; 9 nucleotides match TRBD1. This CDR3 contains 13 residues. With V trimmed by 6 bases and J by 3 bases, 2 bases remained unmatched. CDR1 is SEHNR, CDR2 FQNEAQ, per germline (reference sequence). The variable domain in full, with the rest retrieved from reference TRBV7-9 and TRBJ1-2, is DTGVSQNPRHKITKRGQNVTFRCDPISEHNRLYWYRQTLGQGPEFLTYFQNEAQLEKSRLLSDRFSAERPKGSFSTLEIQRTEQGDSAMYLCASRGTGYYGYTFGSGTRLTVV.

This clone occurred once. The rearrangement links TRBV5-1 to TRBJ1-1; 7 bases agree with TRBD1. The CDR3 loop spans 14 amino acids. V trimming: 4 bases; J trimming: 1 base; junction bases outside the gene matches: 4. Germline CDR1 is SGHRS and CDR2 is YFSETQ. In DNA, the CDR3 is TGCGCCAGCAGCCTGCGACAGGGGAACACTGAAGCTTTCTTT. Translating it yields CASSLRQGNTEAFF.

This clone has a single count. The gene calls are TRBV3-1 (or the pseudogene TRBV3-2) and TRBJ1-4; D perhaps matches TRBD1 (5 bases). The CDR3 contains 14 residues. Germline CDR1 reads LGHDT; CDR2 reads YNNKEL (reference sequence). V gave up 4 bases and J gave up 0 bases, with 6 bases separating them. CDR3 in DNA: TGTGCCAGCAGCCGACAGTCAACTAATGAAAAACTGTTTTTT. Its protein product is CASSRQSTNEKLFF.

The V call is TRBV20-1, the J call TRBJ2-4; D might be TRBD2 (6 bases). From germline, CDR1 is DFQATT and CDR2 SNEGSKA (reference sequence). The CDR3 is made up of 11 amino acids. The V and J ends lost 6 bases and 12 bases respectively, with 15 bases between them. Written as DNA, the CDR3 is TGCAGTGCCCGGTTTGGGGGGACTCAGTACTTC. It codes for CSARFGGTQYF.

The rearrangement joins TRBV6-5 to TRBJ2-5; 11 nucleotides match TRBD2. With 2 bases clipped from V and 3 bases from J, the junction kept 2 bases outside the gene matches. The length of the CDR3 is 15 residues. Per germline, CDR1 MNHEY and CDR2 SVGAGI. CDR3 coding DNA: TGTGCCAGCAGTTACCTAGCGGGGGGAAAAGAGACCCAGTACTTC. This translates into CASSYLAGGKETQYF.

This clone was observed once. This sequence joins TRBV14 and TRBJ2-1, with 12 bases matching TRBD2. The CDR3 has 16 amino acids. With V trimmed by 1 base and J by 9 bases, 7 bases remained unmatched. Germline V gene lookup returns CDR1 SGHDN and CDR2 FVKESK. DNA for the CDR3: TGTGCCAGCAGCCAAGCCCTAGCGGGGGGGCCCGGTGAGCAGTTCTTC. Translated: CASSQALAGGPGEQFF.

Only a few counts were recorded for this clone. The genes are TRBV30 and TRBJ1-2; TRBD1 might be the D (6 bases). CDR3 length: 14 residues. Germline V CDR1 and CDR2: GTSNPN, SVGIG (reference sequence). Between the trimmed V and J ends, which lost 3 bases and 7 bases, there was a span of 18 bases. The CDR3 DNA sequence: TGTGCCTGGAGCGCCTCCCGTACAGGGAGTGGCTACACCTTC. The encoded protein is CAWSASRTGSGYTF.

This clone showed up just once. The CDR3 coding sequence is TGTGCCACACGAACAGGAAACACTGAAGCTTTCTTT. Encoded protein: CATRTGNTEAFF. The chain carries TRBV19 and TRBJ1-1, with D perhaps matching TRBD1 (5 bases). The CDR3 is 12 residues long. Between the trimmed V and J ends, which lost 10 bases and 2 bases, there was a span of 11 bases. Germline CDR1 LNHDA, CDR2 SQIVND (reference sequence).

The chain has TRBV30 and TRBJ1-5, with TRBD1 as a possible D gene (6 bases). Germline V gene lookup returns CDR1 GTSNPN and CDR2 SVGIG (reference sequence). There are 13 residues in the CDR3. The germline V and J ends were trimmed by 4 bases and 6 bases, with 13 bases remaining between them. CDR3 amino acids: CAWNQGPGQPQHF. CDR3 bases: TGTGCCTGGAACCAGGGGCCGGGTCAGCCCCAGCATTTT.

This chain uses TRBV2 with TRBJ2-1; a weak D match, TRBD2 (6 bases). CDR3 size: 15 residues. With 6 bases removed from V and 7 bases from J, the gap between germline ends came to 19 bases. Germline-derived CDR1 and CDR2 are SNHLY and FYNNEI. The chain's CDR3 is CASRQRAHTGNEQFF. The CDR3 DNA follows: TGTGCCAGCAGACAGCGGGCCCACACGGGGAATGAGCAGTTCTTC. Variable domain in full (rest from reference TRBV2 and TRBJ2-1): EPEVTQTPSHQVTQMGQEVILRCVPISNHLYFYWYRQILGQKVEFLVSFYNNEISEKSEIFDDQFSVERPDGSNFTLKIRSTKLEDSAMYFCASRQRAHTGNEQFFGPGTRLTVL.

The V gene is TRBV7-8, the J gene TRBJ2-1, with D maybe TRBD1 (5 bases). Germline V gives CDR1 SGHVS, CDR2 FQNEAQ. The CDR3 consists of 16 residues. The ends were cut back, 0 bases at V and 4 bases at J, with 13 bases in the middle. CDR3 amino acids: CASSLASPTGYNEQFF. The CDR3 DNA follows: TGTGCCAGCAGCTTAGCTAGTCCAACAGGTTACAATGAGCAGTTCTTC.

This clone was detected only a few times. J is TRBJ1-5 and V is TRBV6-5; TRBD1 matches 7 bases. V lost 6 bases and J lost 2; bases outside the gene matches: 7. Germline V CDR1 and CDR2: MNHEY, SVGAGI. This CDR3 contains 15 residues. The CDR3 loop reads CASRSAGTGNQPQHF. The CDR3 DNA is TGTGCCAGCAGATCCGCCGGGACAGGCAATCAGCCCCAGCATTTT.